These T cell receptor beta chains were read from a single sample in a study of blood T cell repertoires in COVID-19. The table came from immunoSEQ multiplex PCR; TCRdb's copy has only in-frame clones and leaves some out. Of about 350,000 clones in the sample, roughly nine tenths were seen once. What was sequenced was PBMCs or T cells enriched from blood (not recorded which). The receptors stem from a woman aged 25 to 39 who had recovered from COVID-19. The CDR3 runs from the conserved cysteine through the conserved F or W. The D gene is left open where the match is weak.

d_call v_call cdr3_aa
. TRBV7-6 CASSLYRGTPSSYNEQFF
TRBD1 TRBV6-5 CASSYHTGDYNEQFF
. TRBV12-3/TRBV12-4 CASSLSEGDTQYF
. TRBV6-5 CASSYGGSPQETQYF
TRBD1 TRBV11-3 CASSLGDSYTDTQYF
. TRBV6-5 CASSYRQSNTEAFF
. TRBV20-1 CSASRGREYEQYF
. TRBV7-8 CASSLYSSPDNSPLHF
. TRBV7-7 CASSFKSSRYEQYF
. TRBV6-5 CASSYQGNLNSPLHF
TRBD1 TRBV19 CASRNRDRGSTEAFF
. TRBV28 CASTLVARSYNEQFF
TRBD2 TRBV4-1 CASSRGLAGGQETQYF
TRBD2 TRBV4-2 CASSPSAGGDADTQYF
. TRBV28 CASSLSPGFSTGELFF
. TRBV11-1 CASSLAMQAGHSPLHF
. TRBV9 CASSVGTGVSGANVLTF
TRBD1 TRBV3-1/TRBV3-2 CASSQGIGQGFSGANVLTF
. TRBV28 CASSLSKGEQFF
. TRBV5-5 CASSQSSSGNTIYF
. TRBV29-1 CSVEDLDGGYEQYF